The entry below describes one TCR beta chain. These data are taken from a study of blood T cell repertoires in COVID-19. Study at large: In each case, the material was cDNA or gDNA derived from T cells, B-cell-depleted T cells, or PBMCs.

Clones were read by immunoSEQ multiplex PCR, and TCRdb kept only the in-frame ones, dropping some. Here the sample spans about 110,000 clones, approximately 80% being singletons. This CDR3 has 14 residues. V dropped 4 bases and J dropped 0; count of bases not matched to a gene: 1. The germline V gene has CDR1 WSHSY and CDR2 SAAADI. The sequenced sample consisted of peripheral blood. The TCR originated in a woman aged 55-70 years with acute or convalescent COVID-19. The rearrangement joins TRBV10-2 to TRBJ2-7; TRBD2 matches 9 bases. The CDR3 here is CASSGSGGSYEQYF. The CDR3 region has the DNA TGCGCCAGCAGTGGTAGCGGGGGCTCCTACGAGCAGTACTTC.